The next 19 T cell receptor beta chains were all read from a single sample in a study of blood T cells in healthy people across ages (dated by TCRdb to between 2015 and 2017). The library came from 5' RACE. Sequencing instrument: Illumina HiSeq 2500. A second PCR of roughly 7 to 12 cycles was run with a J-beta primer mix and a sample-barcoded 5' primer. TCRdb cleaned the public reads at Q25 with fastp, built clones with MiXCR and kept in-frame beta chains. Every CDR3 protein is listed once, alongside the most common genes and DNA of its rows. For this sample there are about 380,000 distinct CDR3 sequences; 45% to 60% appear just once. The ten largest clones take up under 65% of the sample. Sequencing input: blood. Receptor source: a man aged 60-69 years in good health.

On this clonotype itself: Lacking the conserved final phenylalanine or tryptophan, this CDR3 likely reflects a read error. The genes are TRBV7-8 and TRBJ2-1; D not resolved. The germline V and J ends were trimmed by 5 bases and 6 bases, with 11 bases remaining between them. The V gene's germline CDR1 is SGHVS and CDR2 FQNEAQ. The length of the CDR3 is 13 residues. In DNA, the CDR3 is TGTGCCAGCAGCACGAACAACCCCAATGAGCAGTTCCTC. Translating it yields CASSTNNPNEQFL.

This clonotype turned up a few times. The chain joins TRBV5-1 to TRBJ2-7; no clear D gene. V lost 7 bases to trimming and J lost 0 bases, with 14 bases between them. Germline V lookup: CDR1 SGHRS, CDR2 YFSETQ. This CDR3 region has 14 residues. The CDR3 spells CASSVSIHSYEQYF. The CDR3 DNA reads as TGCGCCAGCTCCGTAAGCATCCACTCCTACGAGCAGTACTTC. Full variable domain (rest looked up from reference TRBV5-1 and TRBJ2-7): KAGVTQTPRYLIKTRGQQVTLSCSPISGHRSVSWYQQTPGQGLQFLFEYFSETQRNKGNFPGRFSGRQFSNSRSEMNVSTLELGDSALYLCASSVSIHSYEQYFGPGTRLTVT.

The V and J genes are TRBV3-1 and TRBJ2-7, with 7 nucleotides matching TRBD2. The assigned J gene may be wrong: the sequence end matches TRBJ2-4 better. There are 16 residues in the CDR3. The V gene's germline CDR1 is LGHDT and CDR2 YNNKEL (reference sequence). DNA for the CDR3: TGTGCCAGCAGCCAATCCCCCGGGACTACGAGAAACATTCAGTACTTC. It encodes CASSQSPGTTRNIQYF.

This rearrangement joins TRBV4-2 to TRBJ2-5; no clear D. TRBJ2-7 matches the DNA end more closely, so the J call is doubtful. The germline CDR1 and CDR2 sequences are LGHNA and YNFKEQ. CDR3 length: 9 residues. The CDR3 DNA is TGTGCCAGCACCTCCGAGCAGTACTTC. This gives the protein CASTSEQYF.

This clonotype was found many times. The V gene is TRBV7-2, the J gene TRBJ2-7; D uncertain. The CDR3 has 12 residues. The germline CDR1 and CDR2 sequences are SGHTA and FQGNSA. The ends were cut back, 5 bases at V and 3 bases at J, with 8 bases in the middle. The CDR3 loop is CASSLTNYEQYF. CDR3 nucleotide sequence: TGTGCCAGCAGCCTAACCAACTACGAGCAGTACTTC.

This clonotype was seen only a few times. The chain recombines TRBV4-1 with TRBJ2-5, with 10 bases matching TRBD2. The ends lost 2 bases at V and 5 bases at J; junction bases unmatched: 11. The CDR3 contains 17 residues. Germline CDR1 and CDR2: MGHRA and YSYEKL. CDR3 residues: CASSQPRAAGGRETQYF. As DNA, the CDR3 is TGCGCCAGCAGCCAACCTCGTGCAGCGGGGGGGCGTGAGACCCAGTACTTC.

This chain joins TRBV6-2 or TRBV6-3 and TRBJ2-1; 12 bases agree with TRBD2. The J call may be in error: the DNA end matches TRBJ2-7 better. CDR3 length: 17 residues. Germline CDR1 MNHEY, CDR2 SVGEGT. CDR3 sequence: CASSTPRTSGTTYEQYF. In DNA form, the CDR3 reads TGTGCCAGCAGTACACCACGGACTAGCGGGACCACCTACGAGCAGTACTTC.

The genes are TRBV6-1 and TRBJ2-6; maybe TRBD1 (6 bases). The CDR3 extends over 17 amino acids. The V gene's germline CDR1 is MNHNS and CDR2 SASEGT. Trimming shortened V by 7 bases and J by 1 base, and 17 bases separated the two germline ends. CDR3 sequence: CASTIQGTPSGANVLTF. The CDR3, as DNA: TGTGCCAGCACTATACAGGGTACTCCATCTGGGGCCAACGTCCTGACTTTC.

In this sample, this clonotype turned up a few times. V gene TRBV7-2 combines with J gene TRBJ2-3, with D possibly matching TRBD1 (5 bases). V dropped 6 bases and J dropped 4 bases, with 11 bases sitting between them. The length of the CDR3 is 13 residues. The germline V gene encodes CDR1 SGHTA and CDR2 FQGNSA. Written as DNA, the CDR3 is TGTGCCAGCAGGGAAGTAGGGGCAGATACGCAGTATTTT. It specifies CASREVGADTQYF.

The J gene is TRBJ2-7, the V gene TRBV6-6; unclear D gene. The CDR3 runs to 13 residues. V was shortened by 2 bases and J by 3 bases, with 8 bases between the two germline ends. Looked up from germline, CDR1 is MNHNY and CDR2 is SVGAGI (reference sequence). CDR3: CASSYQERYEQYF. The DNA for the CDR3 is TGTGCCAGCAGTTACCAGGAACGCTACGAGCAGTACTTC.

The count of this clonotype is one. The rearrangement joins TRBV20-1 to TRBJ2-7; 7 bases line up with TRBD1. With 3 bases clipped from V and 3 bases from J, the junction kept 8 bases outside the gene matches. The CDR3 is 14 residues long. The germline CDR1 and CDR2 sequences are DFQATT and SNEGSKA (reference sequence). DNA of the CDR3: TGCAGTGCTAGCACCGAGACAGGGAGCTACGAGCAGTACTTC. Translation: CSASTETGSYEQYF.

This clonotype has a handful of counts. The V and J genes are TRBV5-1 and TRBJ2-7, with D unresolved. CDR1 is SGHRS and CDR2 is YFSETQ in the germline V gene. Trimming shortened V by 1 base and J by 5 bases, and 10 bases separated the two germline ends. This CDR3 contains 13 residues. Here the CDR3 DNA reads TGCGCCAGCAGCTTGAGGGCGGCCCACGAGCAGTACTTC. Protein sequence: CASSLRAAHEQYF.

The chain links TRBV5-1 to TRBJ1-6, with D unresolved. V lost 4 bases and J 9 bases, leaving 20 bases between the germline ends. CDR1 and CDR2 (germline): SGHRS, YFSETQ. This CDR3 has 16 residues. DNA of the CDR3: TGCGCCAGCAGCCCCGAGACCGGGAGAGAACTTTCACCCCTCCACTTT. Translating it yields CASSPETGRELSPLHF.

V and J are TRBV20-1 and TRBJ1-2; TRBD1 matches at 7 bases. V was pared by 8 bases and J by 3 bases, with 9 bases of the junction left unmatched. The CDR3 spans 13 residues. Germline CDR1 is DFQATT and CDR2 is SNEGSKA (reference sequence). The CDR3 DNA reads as TGCAGTAGTAGGGGGCTATTGTACTATGGCTACACCTTC. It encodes CSSRGLLYYGYTF.

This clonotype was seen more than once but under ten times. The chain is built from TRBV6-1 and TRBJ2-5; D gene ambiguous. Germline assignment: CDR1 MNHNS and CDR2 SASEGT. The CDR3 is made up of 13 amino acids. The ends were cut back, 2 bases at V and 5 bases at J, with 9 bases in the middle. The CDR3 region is CASSERWRETQYF. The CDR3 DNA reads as TGTGCCAGCAGTGAAAGGTGGCGGGAGACCCAGTACTTC.

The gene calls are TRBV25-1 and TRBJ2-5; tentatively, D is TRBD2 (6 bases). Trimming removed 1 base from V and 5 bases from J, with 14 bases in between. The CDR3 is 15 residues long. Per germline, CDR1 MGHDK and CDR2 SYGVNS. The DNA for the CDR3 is TGTGCCAGCAGTGAATCCCAACTAGCTTGGGAGACCCAGTACTTC. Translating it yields CASSESQLAWETQYF.

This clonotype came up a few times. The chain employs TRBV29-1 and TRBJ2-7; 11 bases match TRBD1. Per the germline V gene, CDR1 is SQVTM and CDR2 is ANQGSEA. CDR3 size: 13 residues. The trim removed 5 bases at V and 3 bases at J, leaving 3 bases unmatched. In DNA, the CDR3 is TGCAGCGTTACCGGGACAGGGGGCTACGAGCAGTACTTC. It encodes CSVTGTGGYEQYF.

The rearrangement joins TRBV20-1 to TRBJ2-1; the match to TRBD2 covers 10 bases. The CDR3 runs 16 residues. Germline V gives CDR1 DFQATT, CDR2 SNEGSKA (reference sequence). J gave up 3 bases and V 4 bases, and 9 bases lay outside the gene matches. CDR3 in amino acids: CSATRHGLAVYNEQFF. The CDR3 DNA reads TGCAGTGCTACCCGCCACGGACTAGCGGTCTACAATGAGCAGTTCTTC.

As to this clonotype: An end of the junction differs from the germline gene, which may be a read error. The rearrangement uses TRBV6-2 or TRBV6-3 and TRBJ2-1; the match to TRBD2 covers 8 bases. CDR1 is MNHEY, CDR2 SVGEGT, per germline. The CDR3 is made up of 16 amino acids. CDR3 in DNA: TGTGCCAGCAGTTACGCGCGGGGGGCTATTTACAAAGAGCAGTTCTTC. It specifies CASSYARGAIYKEQFF.